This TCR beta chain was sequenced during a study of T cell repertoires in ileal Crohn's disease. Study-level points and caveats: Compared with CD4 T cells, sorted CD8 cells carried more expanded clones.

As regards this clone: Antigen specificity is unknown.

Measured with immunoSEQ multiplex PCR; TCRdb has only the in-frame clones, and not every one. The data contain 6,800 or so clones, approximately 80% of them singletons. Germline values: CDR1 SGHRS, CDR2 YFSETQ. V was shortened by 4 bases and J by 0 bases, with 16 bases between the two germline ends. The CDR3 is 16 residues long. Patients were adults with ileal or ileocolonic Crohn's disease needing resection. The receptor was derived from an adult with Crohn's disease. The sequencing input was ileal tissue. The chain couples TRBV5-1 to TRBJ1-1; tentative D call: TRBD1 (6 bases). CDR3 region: CASSRDTLGMNTEAFF. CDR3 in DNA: TGCGCCAGCAGCCGGGACACCCTCGGTATGAACACTGAAGCTTTCTTT.